The next 25 T cell receptor beta chains were all read from a single sample in a study of T cells in pancreatic ductal adenocarcinoma. The assay was immunoSEQ multiplex PCR, and TCRdb's table has in-frame clones only and misses some. The profile covers approximately 12,000 clones, with 86% appearing a single time and roughly 18% taken by the ten largest. The selected patients with pancreatic ductal adenocarcinoma had surgery but no neoadjuvant therapy. The sample taken for sequencing was PBMCs. These receptors all come from a human donor with pancreatic ductal adenocarcinoma.

This clone was observed a few times. This chain connects TRBV7-2 to TRBJ1-6; the D is unclear. This CDR3 comprises 17 residues. Per the germline V gene, CDR1 is SGHTA and CDR2 is FQGNSA. With 1 base removed from V and 10 bases from J, the gap between germline ends came to 20 bases. CDR3 bases: TGTGCCAGCAGCTTAGATAGGTCAGATTGGCGCTGGTCACCCCTCCACTTT. Translated, it gives CASSLDRSDWRWSPLHF.

The genes are TRBV5-1 and TRBJ1-4; D possibly corresponds to TRBD1 (5 bases). Germline V CDR1 and CDR2: SGHRS, YFSETQ. The CDR3 loop spans 17 amino acids. V lost 1 base and J 2 bases, leaving 15 bases between the germline ends. CDR3 loop: CASSLRGPGRTNEKLFF. CDR3 in DNA: TGCGCCAGCAGCTTGAGGGGTCCGGGGCGCACTAATGAAAAACTGTTTTTT.

This sequence joins TRBV7-2 and TRBJ2-3; 11 bases match TRBD2. The CDR3 consists of 17 residues. Germline assignment: CDR1 SGHTA and CDR2 FQGNSA. V gave up 5 bases and J gave up 3 bases; unmatched junction bases: 10. As DNA, the CDR3 is TGTGCCAGCAGCCTATCTCGGGCTAGCGGGGGGACAGATACGCAGTATTTT. Translating it yields CASSLSRASGGTDTQYF.

The rearrangement joins TRBV18 to TRBJ2-2; D remains unclear. Germline-derived CDR1 and CDR2 are KGHSH and LQKENI. The CDR3 extends over 14 amino acids. Trimming took 3 bases from V and 1 from J, leaving 6 bases between them. The CDR3 here is CASSPPGNTGELFF. The CDR3 DNA reads TGTGCCAGCTCACCCCCGGGGAACACCGGGGAGCTGTTTTTT.

This clone came up once. This CDR3 reads CASLSGTYEQYF. The CDR3 region has the DNA TGTGCCAGCCTCTCGGGGACCTACGAGCAGTACTTC. The V and J genes are TRBV7-9 and TRBJ2-7; D possibly corresponds to TRBD2 (5 bases). This CDR3 is 12 amino acids long. Germline-derived CDR1 and CDR2 are SEHNR and FQNEAQ (reference sequence). The V gene lost 8 bases and the J gene lost 2 bases, with 10 bases spanning the gap.

In its sample, this clone was seen once. The J gene is TRBJ2-7, the V gene TRBV27; unclear D gene. Germline values: CDR1 MNHEY, CDR2 SMNVEV (reference sequence). There are 13 residues in the CDR3. V dropped 6 bases and J dropped 6 bases, with 15 bases sitting between them. The CDR3 protein is CASSPPVSAEQYF. The DNA for the CDR3 is TGTGCCAGCAGCCCCCCAGTGTCGGCCGAGCAGTACTTC.

V gene TRBV18 combines with J gene TRBJ2-2; D is uncertain. Per the germline V gene, CDR1 is KGHSH and CDR2 is LQKENI. The CDR3 sequence is 13 residues long. Trimming took 0 bases from V and 3 from J, leaving 2 bases between them. CDR3 amino acids: CASSPPDTGELFF. The CDR3 DNA reads as TGTGCCAGCTCACCACCGGACACCGGGGAGCTGTTTTTT.

V and J are TRBV27 and TRBJ2-2, with D possibly TRBD1 on 6 matching bases. V lost 6 bases and J lost 2, with 16 bases in between. Per germline, CDR1 MNHEY and CDR2 SMNVEV (reference sequence). The CDR3 runs to 16 residues. CDR3 coding DNA: TGTGCCAGCAGCTATTCCGGGACAACCAACACCGGGGAGCTGTTTTTT. Encoded protein: CASSYSGTTNTGELFF.

The chain recombines TRBV18 with TRBJ2-5; D assignment may be TRBD1 or TRBD2 (5 bases each). In germline, CDR1 is KGHSH, CDR2 LQKENI. Between the trimmed V and J ends, which lost 5 bases and 3 bases, there was a span of 16 bases. The CDR3 consists of 15 residues. The CDR3 spells CASSAPGSREETQYF. CDR3 DNA: TGTGCCAGCTCAGCCCCGGGGTCCAGGGAAGAGACCCAGTACTTC.

A single count supports this clone. The chain joins TRBV30 to TRBJ1-6; D uncertain. CDR1 GTSNPN and CDR2 SVGIG come from the germline V gene (reference sequence). The CDR3 sequence is 14 residues long. The ends were cut back, 4 bases at V and 2 bases at J, with 9 bases in the middle. The CDR3 protein is CAWMPGTYNSPLHF. The CDR3 coding sequence is TGTGCCTGGATGCCCGGGACCTATAATTCACCCCTCCACTTT.

The chain uses TRBV9 and TRBJ1-6, with D possibly being TRBD1 (6 bases). Germline V CDR1 and CDR2: SGDLS, YYNGEE. The V gene lost 4 bases and the J gene lost 6 bases, with 17 bases spanning the gap. The CDR3 has 16 amino acids. In DNA, the CDR3 is TGTGCCAGCAGCTATGGGGGGCCTTATATTAATTCACCCCTCCACTTT. Translated: CASSYGGPYINSPLHF. Full variable domain (missing parts from reference TRBV9 and TRBJ1-6): DSGVTQTPKHLITATGQRVTLRCSPRSGDLSVYWYQQSLDQGLQFLIQYYNGEERAKGNILERFSAQQFPDLHSELNLSSLELGDSALYFCASSYGGPYINSPLHFGNGTRLTVT.

V gene TRBV10-3 combines with J gene TRBJ2-2; 9 nucleotides align to TRBD1. The germline CDR1 and CDR2 sequences are ENHRY and SYGVKD. V lost 6 bases, J lost 0 bases, and 5 bases stayed unmatched. There are 16 residues in the CDR3. The CDR3 loop is CAISRDRAPNTGELFF. CDR3 DNA: TGTGCCATCAGCCGGGACAGGGCACCGAACACCGGGGAGCTGTTTTTT.

This clone was counted once. The V gene is TRBV6-1, the J gene TRBJ2-3, with D uncertain. Trimming pared 7 bases from V and 0 bases from J, leaving 8 bases between. CDR3 size: 13 residues. CDR1 and CDR2 from the germline V gene are MNHNS and SASEGT. The DNA of the CDR3 is TGTGCCAGCACGGGCTTTAGCACAGATACGCAGTATTTT. Its translation is CASTGFSTDTQYF.

The chain joins TRBV11-2 to TRBJ1-2; 7 bases are shared with TRBD1. Trimming at V came to 3 bases and at J to 0 bases, leaving 4 bases not matched to a gene. Looked up from germline, CDR1 is SGHAT and CDR2 is FQNNGV. This CDR3 region has 15 residues. The DNA for the CDR3 is TGTGCCAGCAGCTTTTTTGGGACAGCTAACTATGGCTACACCTTC. Encoded protein: CASSFFGTANYGYTF.

V is TRBV9 and J is TRBJ2-7; 7 bases fit TRBD2. With 3 bases clipped from V and 2 bases from J, the junction kept 8 bases outside the gene matches. The germline CDR1 and CDR2 sequences are SGDLS and YYNGEE. CDR3 length equals 15 residues. The CDR3 sequence is CASSASSSGAYEQYF. As DNA, the CDR3 is TGTGCCAGCAGCGCCTCCTCTAGCGGAGCCTACGAGCAGTACTTC.

CDR3 sequence (DNA): TGTGCCAGCAGCTCATCAGGGCAAACCTACGAGCAGTACTTC. It yields the protein CASSSSGQTYEQYF. V and J are TRBV7-2 and TRBJ2-7; tentatively, D is TRBD1 (5 bases). Trimming removed 4 bases from V and 2 bases from J, with 12 bases in between. Germline assignment: CDR1 SGHTA and CDR2 FQGNSA. The CDR3 has 14 amino acids.

Comments on this clone: Other DNA sequences in the same sample also yield this CDR3. This chain links TRBV9 with TRBJ2-1; D call uncertain. Germline V lookup: CDR1 SGDLS, CDR2 YYNGEE. V lost 3 bases and J lost 6, with 10 bases in between. CDR3 length: 13 amino acids. Here the CDR3 DNA reads TGTGCCAGCAGCGCCCCGGATAGCAATGAGCAGTTCTTC. It specifies CASSAPDSNEQFF. Combining the CDR3 with reference TRBV9 and TRBJ2-1 gives the whole variable domain DSGVTQTPKHLITATGQRVTLRCSPRSGDLSVYWYQQSLDQGLQFLIQYYNGEERAKGNILERFSAQQFPDLHSELNLSSLELGDSALYFCASSAPDSNEQFFGPGTRLTVL.

This rearrangement joins TRBV19 to TRBJ2-5; a weak D match, TRBD1 (6 bases). V lost 2 bases and J 3 bases, leaving 16 bases between the germline ends. Germline assignment: CDR1 LNHDA and CDR2 SQIVND (reference sequence). CDR3 length: 16 residues. CDR3 sequence reads: CASSIQQGLSKETQYF. CDR3 nucleotides: TGTGCCAGTAGTATACAACAGGGATTATCAAAAGAGACCCAGTACTTC. Complete variable domain (other parts from reference TRBV19 and TRBJ2-5): DGGITQSPKYLFRKEGQNVTLSCEQNLNHDAMYWYRQDPGQGLRLIYYSQIVNDFQKGDIAEGYSVSREKKESFPLTVTSAQKNPTAFYLCASSIQQGLSKETQYFGPGTRLLVL.

This clone was observed a handful of times. The chain couples TRBV7-9 to TRBJ2-7; 7 bases align to TRBD2. Trimming cost V 5 bases and J 4 bases; bases outside gene matches: 8. Germline CDR1 is SEHNR and CDR2 is FQNEAQ (reference sequence). This CDR3 has 14 residues. CDR3 loop: CASSPRTSGYEQYF. The CDR3 DNA reads TGTGCCAGCAGCCCCCGGACTAGTGGGTACGAGCAGTACTTC.

The chain joins TRBV5-6 to TRBJ1-3; the D gene is possibly TRBD1 (5 bases). CDR1 SGHDT and CDR2 YYEEEE come from the germline V gene. CDR3 length: 15 amino acids. Trimming pared 3 bases from V and 6 bases from J, leaving 16 bases between. CDR3 DNA sequence: TGTGCCAGCAGCTCCGAACAGGACTATGAAAACACCATATATTTT. Amino acid sequence: CASSSEQDYENTIYF.

This CDR3 is CASSAEGGGRETFF. CDR3 DNA: TGTGCCAGCAGCGCCGAGGGTGGTGGCAGGGAAACTTTCTTT. V and J are TRBV5-5 and TRBJ1-1; a weak D match, TRBD1 (5 bases). V was pared by 4 bases and J by 12 bases, with 22 bases between. CDR3 length equals 14 residues. CDR1 and CDR2 from the germline V gene are SGHKS and YYEKEE (reference sequence).

V gene TRBV2 combines with J gene TRBJ2-3; weak D call: TRBD2 (6 bases). V lost 7 bases and J lost 0, with 11 bases in between. In germline, CDR1 is SNHLY, CDR2 FYNNEI. The CDR3 is 14 amino acids. The DNA of the CDR3 is TGTGCCAGCACGCGGGATGATAGCACAGATACGCAGTATTTT. Amino acid sequence: CASTRDDSTDTQYF.

This chain connects TRBV10-3 to TRBJ2-2; no definite D call. The germline V gene has CDR1 ENHRY and CDR2 SYGVKD. V lost 3 bases and J lost 8, with 10 bases in between. The CDR3 contains 13 residues. The CDR3 is CAISEVYLGELFF. The CDR3 region has the DNA TGTGCCATCAGTGAAGTCTATCTAGGGGAGCTGTTTTTT.

The genes are TRBV5-1 and TRBJ2-1, with D possibly matching TRBD1 (5 bases). The CDR3 contains 16 residues. Germline lookup yields CDR1 SGHRS and CDR2 YFSETQ. Trimming removed 0 bases from V and 0 bases from J, with 10 bases in between. The CDR3 DNA reads as TGCGCCAGCAGCTTGGGACCGACAGTCTCCTACAATGAGCAGTTCTTC. This gives the protein CASSLGPTVSYNEQFF. The variable domain in full, with the rest retrieved from reference TRBV5-1 and TRBJ2-1, is KAGVTQTPRYLIKTRGQQVTLSCSPISGHRSVSWYQQTPGQGLQFLFEYFSETQRNKGNFPGRFSGRQFSNSRSEMNVSTLELGDSALYLCASSLGPTVSYNEQFFGPGTRLTVL.

The chain employs TRBV5-1 and TRBJ1-4, with a possible D match to TRBD1 (5 bases). Trimming removed 4 bases from V and 6 bases from J, with 13 bases in between. CDR3 length equals 14 residues. CDR1 and CDR2 from the germline V gene are SGHRS and YFSETQ. The CDR3 DNA sequence: TGCGCCAGCAGCGACCAGGGAGGCGATGAAAAACTGTTTTTT. Protein: CASSDQGGDEKLFF.